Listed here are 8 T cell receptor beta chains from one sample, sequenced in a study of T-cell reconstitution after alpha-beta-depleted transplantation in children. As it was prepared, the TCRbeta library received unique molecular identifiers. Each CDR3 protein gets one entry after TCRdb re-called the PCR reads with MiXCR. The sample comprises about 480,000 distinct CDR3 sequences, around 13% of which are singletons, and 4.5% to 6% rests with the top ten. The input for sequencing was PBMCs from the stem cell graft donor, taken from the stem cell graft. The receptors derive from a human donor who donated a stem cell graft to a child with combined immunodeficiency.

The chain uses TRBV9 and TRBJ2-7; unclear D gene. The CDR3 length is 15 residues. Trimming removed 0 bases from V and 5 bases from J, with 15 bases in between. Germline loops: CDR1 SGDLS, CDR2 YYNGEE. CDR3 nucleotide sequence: TGTGCCAGCAGCGTAGGTGCGAGTGGTGGGAACGAGCAGTACTTC. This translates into CASSVGASGGNEQYF.

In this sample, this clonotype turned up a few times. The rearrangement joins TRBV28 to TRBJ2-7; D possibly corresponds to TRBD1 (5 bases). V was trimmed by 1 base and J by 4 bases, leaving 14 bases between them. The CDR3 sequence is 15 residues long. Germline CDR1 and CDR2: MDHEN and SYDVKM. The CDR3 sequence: CASSLFSGSRYEQYF. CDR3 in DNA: TGTGCCAGCAGTTTATTTTCAGGGTCGCGGTACGAGCAGTACTTC.

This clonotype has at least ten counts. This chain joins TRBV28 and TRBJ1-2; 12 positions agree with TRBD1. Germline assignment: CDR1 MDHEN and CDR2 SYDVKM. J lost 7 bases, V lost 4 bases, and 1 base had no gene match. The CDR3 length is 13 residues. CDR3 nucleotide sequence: TGTGCCAGCAGTTCGGGACAGGGGGCTGGCTACACCTTC. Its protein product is CASSSGQGAGYTF.

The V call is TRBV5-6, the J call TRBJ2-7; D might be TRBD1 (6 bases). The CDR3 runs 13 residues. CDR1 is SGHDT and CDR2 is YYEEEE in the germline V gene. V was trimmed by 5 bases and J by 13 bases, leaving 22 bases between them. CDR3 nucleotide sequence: TGTGCCAGCAGTCACGAGTTTGGACAGTTTATTTACTTC. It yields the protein CASSHEFGQFIYF.

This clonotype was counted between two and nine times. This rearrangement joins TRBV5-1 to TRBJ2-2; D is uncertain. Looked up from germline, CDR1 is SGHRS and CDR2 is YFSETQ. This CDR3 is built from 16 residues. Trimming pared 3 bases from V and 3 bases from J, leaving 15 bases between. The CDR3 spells CASSSIGNRYTGELFF. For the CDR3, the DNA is TGCGCCAGCAGCTCGATTGGGAACAGATACACCGGGGAGCTGTTTTTT. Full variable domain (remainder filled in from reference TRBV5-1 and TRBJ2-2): KAGVTQTPRYLIKTRGQQVTLSCSPISGHRSVSWYQQTPGQGLQFLFEYFSETQRNKGNFPGRFSGRQFSNSRSEMNVSTLELGDSALYLCASSSIGNRYTGELFFGEGSRLTVL.

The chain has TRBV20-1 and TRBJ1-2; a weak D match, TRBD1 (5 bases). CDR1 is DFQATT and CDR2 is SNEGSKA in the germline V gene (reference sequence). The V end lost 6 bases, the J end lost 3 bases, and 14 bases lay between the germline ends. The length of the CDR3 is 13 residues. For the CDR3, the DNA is TGCAGTGCGGGACCGGGGATTGACTATGGCTACACCTTC. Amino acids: CSAGPGIDYGYTF.

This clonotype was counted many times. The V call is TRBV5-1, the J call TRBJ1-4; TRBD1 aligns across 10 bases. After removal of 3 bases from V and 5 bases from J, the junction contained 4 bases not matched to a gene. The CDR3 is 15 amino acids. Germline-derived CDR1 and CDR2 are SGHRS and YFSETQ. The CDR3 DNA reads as TGCGCCAGCAGCTCCCCGGGACAGGGGAATGAAAAACTGTTTTTT. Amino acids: CASSSPGQGNEKLFF. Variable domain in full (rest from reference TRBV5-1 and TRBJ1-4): KAGVTQTPRYLIKTRGQQVTLSCSPISGHRSVSWYQQTPGQGLQFLFEYFSETQRNKGNFPGRFSGRQFSNSRSEMNVSTLELGDSALYLCASSSPGQGNEKLFFGSGTQLSVL.

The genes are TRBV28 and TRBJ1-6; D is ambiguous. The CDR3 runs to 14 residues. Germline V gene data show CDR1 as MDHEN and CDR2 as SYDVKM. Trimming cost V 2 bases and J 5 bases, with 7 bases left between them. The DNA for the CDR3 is TGTGCCAGCAGTTTACTGGCAGATAATTCACCCCTCCACTTT. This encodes CASSLLADNSPLHF.